The T cell receptor (beta chain) described here comes from a study of T cell responses to AZD1222 COVID-19 vaccine. Details on this clone: The antigen is undetermined.

TCRdb's copy holds only in-frame clones and misses some; the assay was immunoSEQ multiplex PCR. This sample yields about 120,000 clones, of which roughly 87% are seen a single time; 7.5% belongs to the top ten. Study results and caveats: Increased Spike-specific TCR breadth and depth were observed after two AZD1222 doses.

The source is an adult in good health. The source was peripheral blood, collected on day 0 of AZD1222 vaccination.

DNA for the CDR3: TGTGCCAGCAGCAAGAGGGCGACAGGCCCCGGTTATGGCTACACCTTC. Its translation is CASSKRATGPGYGYTF. V gene TRBV7-9 combines with J gene TRBJ1-2; D is perhaps TRBD1 (6 bases). The ends were cut back, 5 bases at V and 5 bases at J, with 21 bases in the middle. CDR1 SEHNR and CDR2 FQNEAQ come from the germline V gene (reference sequence). This CDR3 region has 16 residues.